This T cell receptor (beta chain) comes out of a study of response to subunit inactivated influenza vaccine. Study conclusions and caveats: The authors offered the suggestion that each seasonal influenza vaccination recruits few new T cells.

This CDR3 is built from 14 residues. The germline V gene encodes CDR1 MNHEY and CDR2 SMNVEV (reference sequence). V lost 0 bases to trimming and J lost 4 bases, with 9 bases between them. A few counts support this clonotype. Its target is not known. TCRdb re-derived calls from the RT-PCR reads in MiXCR, one entry per CDR3 protein. The table lists 750,000 to 850,000 distinct CDR3 sequences, 18% of them singletons. This material consisted of PBMCs from blood, taken 4 to 6 days after vaccination. The chain employs TRBV27 and TRBJ1-2; D gene uncertain. The sequence came from a man aged 45-65 years who received an inactivated influenza vaccine. The CDR3 region is CASSLSSVSYGYTF. The CDR3 DNA sequence: TGTGCCAGCAGTTTATCGAGTGTTTCCTATGGCTACACCTTC.